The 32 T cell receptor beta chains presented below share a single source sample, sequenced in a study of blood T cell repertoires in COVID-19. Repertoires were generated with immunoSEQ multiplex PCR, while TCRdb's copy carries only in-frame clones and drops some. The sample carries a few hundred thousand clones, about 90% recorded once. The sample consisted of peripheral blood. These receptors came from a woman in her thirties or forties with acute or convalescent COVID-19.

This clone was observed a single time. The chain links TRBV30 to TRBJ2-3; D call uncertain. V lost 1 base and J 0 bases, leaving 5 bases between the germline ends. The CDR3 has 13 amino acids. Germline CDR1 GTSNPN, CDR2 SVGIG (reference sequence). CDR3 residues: CAWSDKSTDTQYF. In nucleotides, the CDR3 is TGTGCCTGGAGTGACAAGAGCACAGATACGCAGTATTTT.

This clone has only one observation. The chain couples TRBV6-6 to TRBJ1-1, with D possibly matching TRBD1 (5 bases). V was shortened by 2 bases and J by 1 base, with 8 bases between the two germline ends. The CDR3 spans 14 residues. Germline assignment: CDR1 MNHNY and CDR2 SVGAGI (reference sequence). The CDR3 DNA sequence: TGTGCCAGCAGTTACGGGGGGACGAACACTGAAGCTTTCTTT. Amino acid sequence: CASSYGGTNTEAFF.

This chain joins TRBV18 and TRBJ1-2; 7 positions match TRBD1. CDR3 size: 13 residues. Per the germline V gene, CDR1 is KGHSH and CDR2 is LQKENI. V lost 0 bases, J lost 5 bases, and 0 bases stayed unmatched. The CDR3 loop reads CASSPPTGYGYTF. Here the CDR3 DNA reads TGTGCCAGCTCACCACCGACAGGGTATGGCTACACCTTC.

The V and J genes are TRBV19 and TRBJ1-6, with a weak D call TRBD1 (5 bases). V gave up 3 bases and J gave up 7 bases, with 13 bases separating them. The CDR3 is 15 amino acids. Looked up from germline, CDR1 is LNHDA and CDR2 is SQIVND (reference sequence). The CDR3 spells CASSIPRAGNSPLHF. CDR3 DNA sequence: TGTGCCAGTAGTATTCCCAGGGCGGGGAATTCACCCCTCCACTTT.

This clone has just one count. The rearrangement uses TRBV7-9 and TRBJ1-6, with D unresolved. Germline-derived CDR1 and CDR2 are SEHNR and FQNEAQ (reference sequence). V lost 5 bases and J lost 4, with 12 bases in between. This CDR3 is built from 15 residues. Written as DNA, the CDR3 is TGTGCCAGCAGCCTCGAGGGCCGGTATAATTCACCCCTCCACTTT. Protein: CASSLEGRYNSPLHF.

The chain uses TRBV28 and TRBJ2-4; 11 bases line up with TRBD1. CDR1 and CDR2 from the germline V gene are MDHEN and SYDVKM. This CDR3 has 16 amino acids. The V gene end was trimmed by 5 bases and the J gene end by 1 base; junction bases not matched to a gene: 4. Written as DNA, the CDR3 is TGTGCCAGCAGTCCTGGACAGGGGGCGGCCAAAAACATTCAGTACTTC. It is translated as CASSPGQGAAKNIQYF.

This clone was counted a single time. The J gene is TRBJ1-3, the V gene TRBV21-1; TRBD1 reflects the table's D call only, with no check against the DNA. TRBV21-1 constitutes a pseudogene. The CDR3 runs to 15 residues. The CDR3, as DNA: TGTGCCAGCAGCAACGGACAGGGGGAGAGAAACACCATATATTTT. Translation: CASSNGQGERNTIYF.

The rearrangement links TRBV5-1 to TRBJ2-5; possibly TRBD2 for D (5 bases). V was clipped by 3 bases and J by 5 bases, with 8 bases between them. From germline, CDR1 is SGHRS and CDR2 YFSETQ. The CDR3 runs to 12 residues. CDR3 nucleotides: TGCGCCAGCAGCTCGACGGGGGAGACCCAGTACTTC. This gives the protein CASSSTGETQYF.

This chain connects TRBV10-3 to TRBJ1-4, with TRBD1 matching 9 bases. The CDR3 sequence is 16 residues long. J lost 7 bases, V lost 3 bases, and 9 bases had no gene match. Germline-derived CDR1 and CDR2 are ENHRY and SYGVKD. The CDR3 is CAISDPGDREGEKLFF. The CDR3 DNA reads TGTGCCATCAGTGACCCTGGGGACAGGGAAGGTGAAAAACTGTTTTTT.

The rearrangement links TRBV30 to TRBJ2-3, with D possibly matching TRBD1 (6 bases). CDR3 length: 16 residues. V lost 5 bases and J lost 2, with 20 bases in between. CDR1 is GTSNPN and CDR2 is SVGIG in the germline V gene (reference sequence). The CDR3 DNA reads TGTGCCTGGGGTCTTGTTGGGGGCCTCGTCACAGATACGCAGTATTTT. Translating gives CAWGLVGGLVTDTQYF.

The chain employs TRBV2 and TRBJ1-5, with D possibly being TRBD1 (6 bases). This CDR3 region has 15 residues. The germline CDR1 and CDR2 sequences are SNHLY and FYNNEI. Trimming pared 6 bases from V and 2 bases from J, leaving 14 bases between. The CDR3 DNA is TGTGCCAGCAGGAGACAGGAGGTCGGCAATCAGCCCCAGCATTTT. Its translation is CASRRQEVGNQPQHF.

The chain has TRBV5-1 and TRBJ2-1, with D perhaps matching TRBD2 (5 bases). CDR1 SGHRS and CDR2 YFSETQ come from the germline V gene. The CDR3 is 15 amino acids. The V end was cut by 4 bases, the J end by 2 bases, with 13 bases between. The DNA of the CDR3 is TGCGCCAGCAGCGGATCTAGCTCGGCCTACAATGAGCAGTTCTTC. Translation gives CASSGSSSAYNEQFF.

The CDR3 DNA sequence: TGTGCCAGCAGTCTTGACGGACAGAGAAACACCATATATTTT. It codes for CASSLDGQRNTIYF. This chain joins TRBV6-5 and TRBJ1-3, with D possibly being TRBD1 (6 bases). CDR3 size: 14 residues. V was trimmed by 5 bases and J by 5 bases, leaving 13 bases between them. Germline CDR1 is MNHEY and CDR2 is SVGAGI.

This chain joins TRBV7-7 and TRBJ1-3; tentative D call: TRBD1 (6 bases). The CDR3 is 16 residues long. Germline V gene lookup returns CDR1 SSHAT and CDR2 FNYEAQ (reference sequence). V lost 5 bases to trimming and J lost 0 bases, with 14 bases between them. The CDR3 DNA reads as TGTGCCAGCAGCCCAGGGGCCGTGCGCTCTGGAAACACCATATATTTT. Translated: CASSPGAVRSGNTIYF. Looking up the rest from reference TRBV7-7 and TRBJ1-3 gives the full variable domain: GAGVSQSPRYKVTKRGQDVTLRCDPISSHATLYWYQQALGQGPEFLTYFNYEAQPDKSGLPSDRFSAERPEGSISTLTIQRTEQRDSAMYRCASSPGAVRSGNTIYFGEGSWLTVV.

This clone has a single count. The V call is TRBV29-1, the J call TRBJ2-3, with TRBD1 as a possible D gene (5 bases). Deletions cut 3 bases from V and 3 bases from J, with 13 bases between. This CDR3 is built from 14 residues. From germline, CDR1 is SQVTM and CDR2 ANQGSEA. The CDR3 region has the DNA TGCAGCGTTGACTGGGGCAGTGGGACAGATACGCAGTATTTT. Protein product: CSVDWGSGTDTQYF.

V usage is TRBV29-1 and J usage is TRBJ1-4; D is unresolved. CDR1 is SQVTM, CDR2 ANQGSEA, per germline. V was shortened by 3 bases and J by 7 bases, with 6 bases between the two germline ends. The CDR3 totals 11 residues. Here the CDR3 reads CSVDTVEKLFF. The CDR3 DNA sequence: TGCAGCGTTGACACAGTTGAAAAACTGTTTTTT.

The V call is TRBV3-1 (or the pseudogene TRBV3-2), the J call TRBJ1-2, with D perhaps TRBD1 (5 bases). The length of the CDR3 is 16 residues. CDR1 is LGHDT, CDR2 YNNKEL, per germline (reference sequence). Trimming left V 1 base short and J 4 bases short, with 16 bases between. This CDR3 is CASSQGRGGFGYGYTF. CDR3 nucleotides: TGTGCCAGCAGCCAAGGCCGCGGGGGGTTCGGCTATGGCTACACCTTC.

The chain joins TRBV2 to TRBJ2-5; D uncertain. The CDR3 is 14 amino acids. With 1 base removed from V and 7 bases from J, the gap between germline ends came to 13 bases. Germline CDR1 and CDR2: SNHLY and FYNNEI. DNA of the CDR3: TGTGCCAGCAGTGAAGAGGCGGCCTCGGGGACCCAGTACTTC. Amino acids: CASSEEAASGTQYF.

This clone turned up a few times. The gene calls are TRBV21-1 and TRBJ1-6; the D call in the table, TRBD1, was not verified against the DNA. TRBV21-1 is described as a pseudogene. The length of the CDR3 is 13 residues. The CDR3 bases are TGTGCCAGCACTACAGGGTTAGGTTCACCCCTCCACTTT. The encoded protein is CASTTGLGSPLHF.

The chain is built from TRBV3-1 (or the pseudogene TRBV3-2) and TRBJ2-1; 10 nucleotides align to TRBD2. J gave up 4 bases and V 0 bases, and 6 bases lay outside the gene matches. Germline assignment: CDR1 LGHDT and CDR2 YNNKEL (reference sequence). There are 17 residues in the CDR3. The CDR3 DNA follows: TGTGCCAGCAGCCAAGATCTTAGCGGGGGGCCTTACAATGAGCAGTTCTTC. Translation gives CASSQDLSGGPYNEQFF.

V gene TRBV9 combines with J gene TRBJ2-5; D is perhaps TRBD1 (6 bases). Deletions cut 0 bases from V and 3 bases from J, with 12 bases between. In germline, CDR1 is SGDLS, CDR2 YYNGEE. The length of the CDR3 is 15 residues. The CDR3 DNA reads TGTGCCAGCAGCGTAGCAGGACAGATTAAAGAGACCCAGTACTTC. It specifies CASSVAGQIKETQYF.

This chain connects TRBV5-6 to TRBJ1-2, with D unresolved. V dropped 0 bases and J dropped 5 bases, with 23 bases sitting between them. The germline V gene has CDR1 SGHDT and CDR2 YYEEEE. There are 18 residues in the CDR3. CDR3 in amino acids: CASSLVAGRPVMSYGYTF. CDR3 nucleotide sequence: TGTGCCAGCAGCTTGGTGGCAGGCCGGCCCGTCATGAGTTATGGCTACACCTTC.

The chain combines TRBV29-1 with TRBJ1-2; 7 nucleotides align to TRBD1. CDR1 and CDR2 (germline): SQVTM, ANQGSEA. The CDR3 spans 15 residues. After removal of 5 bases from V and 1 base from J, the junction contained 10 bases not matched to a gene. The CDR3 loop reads CSVQPGTVLNYGYTF. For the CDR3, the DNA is TGCAGCGTTCAACCCGGGACAGTCCTTAACTATGGCTACACCTTC.

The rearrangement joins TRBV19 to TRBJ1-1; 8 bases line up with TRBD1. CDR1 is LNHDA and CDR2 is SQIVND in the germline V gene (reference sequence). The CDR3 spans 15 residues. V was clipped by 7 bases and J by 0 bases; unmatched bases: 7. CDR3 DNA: TGTGCCAGTACACCGGACAGGGCTATGAACACTGAAGCTTTCTTT. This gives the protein CASTPDRAMNTEAFF.

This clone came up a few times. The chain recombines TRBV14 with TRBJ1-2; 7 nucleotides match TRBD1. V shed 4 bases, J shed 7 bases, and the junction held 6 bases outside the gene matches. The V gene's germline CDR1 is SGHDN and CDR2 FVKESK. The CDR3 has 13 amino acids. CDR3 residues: CASSLPGGGGYTF. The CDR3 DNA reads TGTGCCAGCAGCCTTCCAGGGGGAGGTGGCTACACCTTC.

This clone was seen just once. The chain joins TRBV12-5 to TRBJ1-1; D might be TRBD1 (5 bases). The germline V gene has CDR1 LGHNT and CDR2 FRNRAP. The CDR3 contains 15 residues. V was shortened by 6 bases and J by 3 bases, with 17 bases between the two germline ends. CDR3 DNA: TGTGCTAGTGGCCTCGTCCTCAGCAGGGACACTGAAGCTTTCTTT. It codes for CASGLVLSRDTEAFF. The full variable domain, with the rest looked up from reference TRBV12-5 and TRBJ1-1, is DARVTQTPRHKVTEMGQEVTMRCQPILGHNTVFWYRQTMMQGLELLAYFRNRAPLDDSGMPKDRFSAEMPDATLATLKIQPSEPRDSAVYFCASGLVLSRDTEAFFGQGTRLTVV.

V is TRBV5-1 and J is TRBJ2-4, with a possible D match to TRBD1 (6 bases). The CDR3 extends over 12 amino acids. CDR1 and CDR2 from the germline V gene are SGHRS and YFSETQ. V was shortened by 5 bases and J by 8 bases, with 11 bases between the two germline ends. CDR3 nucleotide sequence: TGCGCCAGCAGTTGGGACAAGGACATTCAGTACTTC. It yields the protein CASSWDKDIQYF.

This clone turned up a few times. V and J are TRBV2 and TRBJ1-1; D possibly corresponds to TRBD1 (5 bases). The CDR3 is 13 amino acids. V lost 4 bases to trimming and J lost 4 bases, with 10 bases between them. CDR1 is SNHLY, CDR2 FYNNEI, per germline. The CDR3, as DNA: TGTGCCAGCAGTGCGGAGGGGCCCACTGAAGCTTTCTTT. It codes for CASSAEGPTEAFF.

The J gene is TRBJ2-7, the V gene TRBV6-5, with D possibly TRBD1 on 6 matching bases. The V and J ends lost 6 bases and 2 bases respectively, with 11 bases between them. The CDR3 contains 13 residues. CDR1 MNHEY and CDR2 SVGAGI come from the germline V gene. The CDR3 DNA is TGTGCCAGCAGCTCCGGACAGACCTACGAGCAGTACGTC. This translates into CASSSGQTYEQYV.

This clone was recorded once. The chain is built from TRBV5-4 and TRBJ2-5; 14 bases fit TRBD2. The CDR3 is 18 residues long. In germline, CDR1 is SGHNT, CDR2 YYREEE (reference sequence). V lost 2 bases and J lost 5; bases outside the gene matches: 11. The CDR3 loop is CASSFLRLAGGLGETQYF. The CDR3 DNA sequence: TGTGCCAGCAGCTTCCTAAGACTAGCGGGGGGGCTGGGGGAGACCCAGTACTTC.

This chain's CDR3 is CASSSQGLAGGADTQYF. CDR3 in DNA: TGTGCCAGCAGCTCCCAGGGGCTAGCGGGGGGAGCGGATACGCAGTATTTT. The chain couples TRBV7-2 to TRBJ2-3, with 11 nucleotides matching TRBD2. Unmatched junction bases numbered 12, after V lost 4 bases and J lost 6 bases. The CDR3 length is 17 residues. Germline values: CDR1 SGHTA, CDR2 FQGNSA.

CDR3 protein: CAISRRGVTDTQYF. The CDR3 DNA follows: TGTGCCATATCACGGCGGGGGGTCACAGATACGCAGTATTTT. This chain connects TRBV6-5 to TRBJ2-3; 8 nucleotides align to TRBD2. J was trimmed by 2 bases and V by 10 bases; bases with no gene match: 8. The CDR3 contains 14 residues. CDR1 MNHEY and CDR2 SVGAGI come from the germline V gene.